There are many counts of the clone carrying this TCR beta chain. Its antigen remains unidentified. V dropped 4 bases and J dropped 4 bases, with 13 bases sitting between them. The CDR3 spans 15 residues. Germline V gene sequence: CDR1 SGHTA, CDR2 FQGNSA. The sample originates from a study of T cell repertoires in cytomegalovirus infection. Study-wide context: CMV infection together with matching HLA type was indicated by public TCR beta signatures.

Each CDR3 protein gets one entry after TCRdb re-called the reads with MiXCR. Of about 46,000 distinct CDR3 sequences listed, 20% were seen once; the top ten hold around 20%. The specimen sequenced was PBMCs, sequenced either directly or after in vitro stimulation (not recorded which). The chain combines TRBV7-2 with TRBJ2-2; D might be TRBD1 or TRBD2, each matching 5 bases. The source is a human donor in good health (CMV status not recorded). Some clones in this sample may be carry-over from other donors' samples. CDR3 sequence reads: CASSSGPAATGELFF. CDR3 nucleotide sequence: TGTGCCAGCAGCTCGGGGCCAGCGGCCACCGGGGAGCTGTTTTTT.